Following are 25 T cell receptor beta chains from one sample sequenced in a study of cytomegalovirus exposure and HLA in healthy donors. Primers: 60 Vbeta forward and 13 Jbeta reverse. Repertoires were generated with immunoSEQ multiplex PCR, while TCRdb's copy carries only in-frame clones and drops some. The data show roughly 150,000 clones, with about 80% seen just once and approximately 1% held by the top ten. The sequenced sample was PBMCs. The receptor source for this set is a woman between 40 and 55 years old in good health and CMV-seronegative.

The chain couples TRBV15 to TRBJ2-2; D may be TRBD1 (7 bases). Germline V CDR1 and CDR2: LNHNV, YYDKDF (reference sequence). The V end was cut by 5 bases, the J end by 8 bases, with 12 bases between. The CDR3 has 13 residues. The DNA for the CDR3 is TGTGCCACCAGCGCAGGGGGGATAGGGGAGCTGTTTTTT. Translated: CATSAGGIGELFF.

This chain connects TRBV6-5 to TRBJ2-1; perhaps TRBD1 as D (6 bases). V was pared by 4 bases and J by 8 bases, with 15 bases between. The CDR3 runs 14 residues. Germline CDR1 MNHEY, CDR2 SVGAGI. This chain's CDR3 is CASSFSGTTYEQFF. The CDR3 bases are TGTGCCAGCAGTTTTTCCGGGACAACTTATGAGCAGTTCTTC.

The chain is built from TRBV6-6 and TRBJ1-2, with D hard to call. Trimming removed 6 bases at V and 4 bases at J, with 12 bases between. The CDR3 loop spans 13 amino acids. From germline, CDR1 is MNHNY and CDR2 SVGAGI (reference sequence). The CDR3 sequence: CASSLELFYGYTF. The CDR3 nucleotides are TGTGCCAGCAGCCTGGAGCTTTTCTATGGCTACACCTTC.

The chain couples TRBV28 to TRBJ1-5; perhaps TRBD1 as D (6 bases). V lost 6 bases to trimming and J lost 1 base, with 13 bases between them. CDR3 length equals 15 residues. Germline assignment: CDR1 MDHEN and CDR2 SYDVKM. Here the CDR3 reads CASSITGTSNQPQHF. The DNA of the CDR3 is TGTGCCAGCAGCATAACCGGGACAAGCAATCAGCCCCAGCATTTT. The complete variable domain, with remaining parts taken from reference TRBV28 and TRBJ1-5, reads DVKVTQSSRYLVKRTGEKVFLECVQDMDHENMFWYRQDPGLGLRLIYFSYDVKMKEKGDIPEGYSVSREKKERFSLILESASTNQTSMYLCASSITGTSNQPQHFGDGTRLSIL.

On this clone itself: A junction end diverges from the germline sequence, so it may reflect a read error. This chain joins TRBV6-5 and TRBJ2-5; 12 bases line up with TRBD2. The germline V gene has CDR1 MNHEY and CDR2 SVGAGI. The CDR3 contains 12 residues. This CDR3 reads CASSPTSGRPHF. The CDR3 DNA reads as TGTGCCAGCAGTCCCACTAGCGGGAGGCCCCACTTC.

This clone has a single count. This chain uses TRBV9 with TRBJ2-3, with 10 bases aligning to TRBD2. V was clipped by 0 bases and J by 4 bases; unmatched bases: 8. Germline assignment: CDR1 SGDLS and CDR2 YYNGEE. The CDR3 is made up of 17 amino acids. The CDR3 loop reads CASSVDSPSGRSDTQYF. In DNA, the CDR3 is TGTGCCAGCAGCGTAGACAGTCCTAGCGGGAGATCAGATACGCAGTATTTT.

V and J are TRBV14 and TRBJ2-6; weak D call: TRBD1 (6 bases). Trimming took 4 bases from V and 2 from J, leaving 21 bases between them. Germline CDR1 reads SGHDN; CDR2 reads FVKESK. This CDR3 has 19 amino acids. The CDR3 protein is CASSLRQVFGTTGANVLTF. DNA of the CDR3: TGTGCCAGCAGCCTACGACAGGTCTTCGGGACGACTGGGGCCAACGTCCTGACTTTC.

The chain uses TRBV6-1 and TRBJ2-2; 7 bases are shared with TRBD1. Germline trimming cut 7 bases from V and 2 bases from J; bases unmatched to any gene: 4. The length of the CDR3 is 14 residues. Germline lookup yields CDR1 MNHNS and CDR2 SASEGT. The CDR3 DNA reads as TGTGCCAGCAAGGGGGCCCAAAACACCGGGGAGCTGTTTTTT. It yields the protein CASKGAQNTGELFF.

This chain's CDR3 is CAWIPQAGKKYGYTF. CDR3 DNA: TGTGCCTGGATCCCCCAGGCAGGGAAAAAATATGGCTACACCTTC. The chain recombines TRBV30 with TRBJ1-2; D possibly corresponds to TRBD1 (5 bases). Germline V lookup: CDR1 GTSNPN, CDR2 SVGIG (reference sequence). The CDR3 runs 15 residues. V was pared by 4 bases and J by 5 bases, with 20 bases between.

The rearrangement links TRBV6-1 to TRBJ2-5; TRBD2 matches 11 bases. Germline loops: CDR1 MNHNS, CDR2 SASEGT. This CDR3 has 14 amino acids. After removal of 4 bases from V and 4 bases from J, the junction contained 2 bases not matched to a gene. CDR3 loop: CASSGTSGGETQYF. The CDR3 DNA reads as TGTGCCAGCAGTGGTACTAGCGGGGGAGAGACCCAGTACTTC.

The CDR3 loop reads CASSLGTGNGEQYF. CDR3 sequence (DNA): TGCGCCAGCAGCCTCGGGACAGGGAACGGCGAGCAGTACTTC. V is TRBV5-1 and J is TRBJ2-7; 9 bases map to TRBD1. V lost 4 bases to trimming and J lost 6 bases; unmatched junction nucleotides: 8. Germline values: CDR1 SGHRS, CDR2 YFSETQ. There are 14 residues in the CDR3.

This chain links TRBV6-1 with TRBJ2-5, with 8 nucleotides matching TRBD1. From germline, CDR1 is MNHNS and CDR2 SASEGT. The CDR3 is 14 residues long. V shed 6 bases and J 4 bases; nucleotides not matched to a gene: 7. The CDR3 coding sequence is TGTGCCAGCAGGGCAGGGGGCCCCGTAGAGACCCAGTACTTC. This translates into CASRAGGPVETQYF.

The rearrangement joins TRBV7-9 to TRBJ2-3, with 10 positions matching TRBD2. V lost 1 base to trimming and J lost 5 bases; unmatched junction nucleotides: 6. Germline lookup yields CDR1 SEHNR and CDR2 FQNEAQ (reference sequence). The CDR3 extends over 16 amino acids. Here the CDR3 DNA reads TGTGCCAGCAGCTTAGTACTAGCGGGAAATATAGATACGCAGTATTTT. It encodes CASSLVLAGNIDTQYF.

The V call is TRBV5-6, the J call TRBJ1-3; D uncertain. Germline values: CDR1 SGHDT, CDR2 YYEEEE. Trimming pared 1 base from V and 3 bases from J, leaving 8 bases between. This CDR3 contains 14 residues. For the CDR3, the DNA is TGTGCCAGCAGCTTGTTGAGGAATGGAAACACCATATATTTT. Amino acid sequence: CASSLLRNGNTIYF.

The V and J genes are TRBV27 and TRBJ1-4; 10 nucleotides match TRBD1. CDR3 length equals 14 residues. The trim removed 6 bases at V and 7 bases at J, leaving 5 bases unmatched. Germline CDR1 MNHEY, CDR2 SMNVEV (reference sequence). Here the CDR3 DNA reads TGTGCCAGCAGAATGACAGGGGGCTCTGAAAAACTGTTTTTT. Translated: CASRMTGGSEKLFF.

The chain couples TRBV6-1 to TRBJ2-3; the match to TRBD2 covers 7 bases. The V segment lost 2 bases and the J segment 6 bases; nucleotides outside the gene matches: 8. CDR1 and CDR2 from the germline V gene are MNHNS and SASEGT. The CDR3 consists of 15 residues. The CDR3 loop reads CASSEIRRERDTQYF. In DNA, the CDR3 is TGTGCCAGCAGTGAAATAAGGCGGGAGAGGGATACGCAGTATTTT.

The V call is TRBV18, the J call TRBJ2-3; 9 bases are shared with TRBD1. The CDR3 has 13 amino acids. The V segment lost 3 bases and the J segment 10 bases; nucleotides outside the gene matches: 5. Per germline, CDR1 KGHSH and CDR2 LQKENI. This CDR3 reads CASSPRDRAAQYF. In nucleotides, the CDR3 is TGTGCCAGCTCACCCCGGGACAGGGCGGCGCAGTATTTT.

The chain uses TRBV10-3 and TRBJ2-5; a possible D gene is TRBD1 (5 bases). CDR1 is ENHRY, CDR2 SYGVKD, per germline. The CDR3 is 15 amino acids. The V gene lost 3 bases and the J gene lost 5 bases, with 16 bases spanning the gap. Written as DNA, the CDR3 is TGTGCCATCAGTGACTCGGAAGGGGCCGGTGAGACCCAGTACTTC. It translates to CAISDSEGAGETQYF.

The chain is built from TRBV28 and TRBJ2-7, with 7 nucleotides matching TRBD2. The CDR3 spans 15 residues. Germline-derived CDR1 and CDR2 are MDHEN and SYDVKM. J lost 7 bases, V lost 6 bases, and 15 bases had no gene match. CDR3 DNA sequence: TGTGCCAGCAGCCCTGCGGGAGCTGGGTTCGGGGAGCAGTACTTC. This gives the protein CASSPAGAGFGEQYF.

This chain connects TRBV11-2 to TRBJ1-2; 7 nucleotides align to TRBD1. CDR1 is SGHAT, CDR2 FQNNGV, per germline. The CDR3 is 14 amino acids. Trimming cost V 1 base and J 2 bases; bases outside gene matches: 1. CDR3 DNA: TGTGCCAGCAGCTTAGGACAGGGCAACTATGGCTACACCTTC. This gives the protein CASSLGQGNYGYTF.

This chain links TRBV5-1 with TRBJ2-2; TRBD2 might be the D (5 bases). This CDR3 comprises 15 residues. Germline V gives CDR1 SGHRS, CDR2 YFSETQ. The V and J ends lost 5 bases and 5 bases respectively, with 16 bases between them. The CDR3 spells CASSPNTRGTGELFF. CDR3 sequence (DNA): TGCGCCAGCAGTCCTAATACCCGAGGGACCGGGGAGCTGTTTTTT.

This clone has a single count. The CDR3 here is CASSPTPGLAGFYEQYF. In DNA form, the CDR3 reads TGTGCTAGTTCCCCCACTCCGGGTCTAGCGGGTTTCTACGAGCAGTACTTC. The rearrangement joins TRBV12-5 to TRBJ2-7; TRBD2 matches at 8 bases. Germline V CDR1 and CDR2: LGHNT, FRNRAP. Losses at the gene ends were 8 bases for V and 3 bases for J; bases not matched to a gene: 18. The CDR3 is 17 amino acids.

This clone came up a few times. The rearrangement uses TRBV9 and TRBJ2-3; 9 bases are a match to TRBD1. This CDR3 is built from 15 residues. Germline trimming cut 7 bases from V and 5 bases from J; bases unmatched to any gene: 11. Germline lookup yields CDR1 SGDLS and CDR2 YYNGEE. The CDR3 DNA reads TGTGCCAGCGCCGCCAGGACAGGGGTCGGAGATACGCAGTATTTT. Its translation is CASAARTGVGDTQYF.

This clone was seen only once. V usage is TRBV7-9 and J usage is TRBJ2-3, with D possibly TRBD1 on 5 matching bases. V was trimmed by 2 bases and J by 1 base, leaving 16 bases between them. The CDR3 spans 17 residues. The germline gives CDR1 SEHNR, CDR2 FQNEAQ (reference sequence). The CDR3 nucleotides are TGTGCCAGCAGCTTATGGCAGGGCCCGGTGGGCACAGATACGCAGTATTTT. Amino acid sequence: CASSLWQGPVGTDTQYF.

The chain carries TRBV28 and TRBJ2-7; TRBD2 is a possible D gene (6 bases). V dropped 5 bases and J dropped 6 bases, with 23 bases sitting between them. The CDR3 runs to 16 residues. Looked up from germline, CDR1 is MDHEN and CDR2 is SYDVKM. The CDR3 protein is CASSTHGLQLGGEQYF. The CDR3 DNA reads as TGTGCCAGCAGTACACACGGACTTCAGCTCGGGGGCGAGCAGTACTTC.